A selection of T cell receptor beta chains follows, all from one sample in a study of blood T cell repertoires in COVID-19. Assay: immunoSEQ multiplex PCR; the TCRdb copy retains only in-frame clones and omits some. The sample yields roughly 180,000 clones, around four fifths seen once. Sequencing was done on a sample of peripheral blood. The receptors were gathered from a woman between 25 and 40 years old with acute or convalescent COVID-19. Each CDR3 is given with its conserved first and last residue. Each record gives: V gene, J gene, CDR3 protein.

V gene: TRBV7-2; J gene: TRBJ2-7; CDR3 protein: CASSLARGFYEQYF
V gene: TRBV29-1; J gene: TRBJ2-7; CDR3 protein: CSAQGPSGGYEQYF
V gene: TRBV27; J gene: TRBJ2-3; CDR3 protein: CASSFWASTDTQYF
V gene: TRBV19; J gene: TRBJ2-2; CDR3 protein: CASSRSTGELFF
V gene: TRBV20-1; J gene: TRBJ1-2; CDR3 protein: CSASLGHGYTF
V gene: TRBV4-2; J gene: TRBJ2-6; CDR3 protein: CASSQDRSSGANVLTF
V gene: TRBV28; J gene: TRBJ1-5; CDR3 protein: CASSGGQHGNQPQHF
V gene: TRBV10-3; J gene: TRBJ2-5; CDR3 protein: CAISERQGVLETQYF
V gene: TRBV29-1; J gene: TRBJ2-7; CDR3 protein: CSVVAGNYEQYF
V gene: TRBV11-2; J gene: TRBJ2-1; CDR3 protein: CASSLGHRGVNEQFF
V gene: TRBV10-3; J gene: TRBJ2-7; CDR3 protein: CAISGTGVGQYF
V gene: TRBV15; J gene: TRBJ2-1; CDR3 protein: CATSMSNEQFF
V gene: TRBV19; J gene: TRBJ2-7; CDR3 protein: CASSRTDSYEQYF
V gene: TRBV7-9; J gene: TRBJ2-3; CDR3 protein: CASSAPGGGTDTQYF
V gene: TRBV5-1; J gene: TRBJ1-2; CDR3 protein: CASSWFLANYGYTF
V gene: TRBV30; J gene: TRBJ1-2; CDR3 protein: CAWSPSRFNYGYTF
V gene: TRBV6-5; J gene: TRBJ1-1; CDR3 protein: CASSRRLRGAEAFF
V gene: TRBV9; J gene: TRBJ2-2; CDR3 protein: CASSWRGTGELFF
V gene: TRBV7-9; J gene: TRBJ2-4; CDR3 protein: CASSLGGRLAENIQYF
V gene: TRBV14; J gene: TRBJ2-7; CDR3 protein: CASSQDPRVEQYF
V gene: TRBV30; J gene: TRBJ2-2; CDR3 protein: CAWSGQAGGAGELFF
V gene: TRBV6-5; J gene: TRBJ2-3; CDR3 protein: CASIYPGSHTQYF
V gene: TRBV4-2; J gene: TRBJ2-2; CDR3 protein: CASSRDPGLAGVTGELFF
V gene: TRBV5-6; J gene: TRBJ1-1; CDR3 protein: CASSAGSRGPEAFF